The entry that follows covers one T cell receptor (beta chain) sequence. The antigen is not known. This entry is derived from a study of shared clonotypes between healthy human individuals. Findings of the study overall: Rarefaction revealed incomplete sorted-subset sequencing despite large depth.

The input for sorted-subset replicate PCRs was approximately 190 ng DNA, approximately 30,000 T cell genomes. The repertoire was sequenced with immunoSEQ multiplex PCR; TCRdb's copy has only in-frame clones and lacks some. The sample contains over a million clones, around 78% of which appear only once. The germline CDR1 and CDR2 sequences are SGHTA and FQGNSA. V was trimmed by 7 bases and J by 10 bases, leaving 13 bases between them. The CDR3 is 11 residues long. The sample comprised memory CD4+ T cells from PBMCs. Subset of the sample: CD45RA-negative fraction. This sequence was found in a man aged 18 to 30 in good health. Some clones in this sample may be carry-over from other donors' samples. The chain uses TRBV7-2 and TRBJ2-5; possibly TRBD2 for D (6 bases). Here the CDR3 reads CASTLGGNQYF. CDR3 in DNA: TGTGCCAGCACTTTGGGAGGAAACCAGTACTTC.